This T cell receptor (beta chain) originates from a study of vaccination effects on CD4 cells after COVID-19. Study-level findings and limits: The study found marked clonal contraction of infection- and vaccine-induced clones late after vaccination.

Details on this clone: Its antigen is currently unknown.

Before any sequencing was done, the ViraFEST assay used viral peptide pools to expand antigen-specific CD4+ T cells. Cells that had been cultured for about 10 days were the source of isolated CD4+ T cells. None of the vaccinated had previously contracted SARS-CoV-2, and their nucleocapsid antibodies tested negative. In culture with about 10 IU/ml IL-2 and around 10 ug/ml peptides, PBMC were grown at around 1.8 million per well. In the cultures, half the medium was exchanged for IL-2 medium on days 3 and 7. The ends were cut back, 5 bases at V and 2 bases at J, with 15 bases in the middle. There are 15 residues in the CDR3. Germline assignment: CDR1 MGHRA and CDR2 YSYEKL. Libraries were prepared by immunoSEQ multiplex PCR; TCRdb keeps only in-frame clonotypes and omits some of them. Of 20,000 to 25,000 clones listed, 60% to 80% are singletons.

The receptor's source is a human donor who received a COVID-19 vaccine. The V call is TRBV4-1, the J call TRBJ1-1, with D perhaps matching TRBD1 (6 bases). The source material was CD4+ T cells from PBMCs cultured with HCoV-NL63 spike peptides, sampled before COVID-19 vaccination. In DNA form, the CDR3 reads TGCGCCAGCAGCGTTAACACGGGGACAAACACTGAAGCTTTCTTT. The encoded protein is CASSVNTGTNTEAFF.